What follows are 5 T cell receptor beta chains derived from one specimen sequenced in a study of identical twins. TCRdb itself ran the 5' RACE reads through MiXCR, one entry per CDR3 protein. Of about 390,000 distinct CDR3 sequences listed, 9% to 10% are singletons. Sequencing was carried out using naive T cells sorted from blood. Source of these receptors: a woman aged 45-65 years in good health.

This clonotype appeared a few times. The chain joins TRBV7-6 to TRBJ1-5, with D unresolved. Per germline, CDR1 SGHVS and CDR2 FNYEAQ. The length of the CDR3 is 15 residues. The germline V and J ends were trimmed by 5 bases and 0 bases, with 11 bases remaining between them. CDR3 nucleotides: TGTGCCAGCAGCGACGGACGGCATAGCAATCAGCCCCAGCATTTT. Translation: CASSDGRHSNQPQHF.

This clonotype appeared a few times. The chain couples TRBV12-3 or TRBV12-4 to TRBJ2-2; TRBD2 matches 9 bases. Trimming removed 7 bases from V and 5 bases from J; junction bases left unmatched: 11. CDR3 length: 16 amino acids. CDR3 nucleotide sequence: TGTGCCAGCAAACCCGACGGACTAGCGATAACCGGGGAGCTGTTTTTT. It codes for CASKPDGLAITGELFF.

This clonotype has at least ten counts. The chain is built from TRBV13 and TRBJ2-5; D gene unclear. This CDR3 is built from 12 residues. Germline CDR1 reads PRHDT; CDR2 reads FYEKMQ (reference sequence). The V and J ends lost 5 bases and 5 bases respectively, with 9 bases between them. The CDR3 DNA is TGTGCCAGCAGCATTGATGGGGAGACCCAGTACTTC. It codes for CASSIDGETQYF.

The rearrangement uses TRBV6-1 and TRBJ1-1; unclear D gene. This CDR3 contains 12 residues. The germline V gene encodes CDR1 MNHNS and CDR2 SASEGT. Trimming stripped 9 bases from V and 1 base from J, with 9 bases between. This CDR3 is CASNTQNTEAFF. The CDR3 DNA follows: TGTGCCAGTAACACCCAGAACACTGAAGCTTTCTTT.

The V and J genes are TRBV5-1 and TRBJ1-5; 10 bases map to TRBD1. Germline V CDR1 and CDR2: SGHRS, YFSETQ. V gave up 4 bases and J gave up 7 bases; unmatched junction bases: 8. The CDR3 covers 15 residues. The CDR3 region has the DNA TGCGCCAGCAGCCGACAGGGGGCTTTGAAACAGCCCCAGCATTTT. Encoded protein: CASSRQGALKQPQHF.